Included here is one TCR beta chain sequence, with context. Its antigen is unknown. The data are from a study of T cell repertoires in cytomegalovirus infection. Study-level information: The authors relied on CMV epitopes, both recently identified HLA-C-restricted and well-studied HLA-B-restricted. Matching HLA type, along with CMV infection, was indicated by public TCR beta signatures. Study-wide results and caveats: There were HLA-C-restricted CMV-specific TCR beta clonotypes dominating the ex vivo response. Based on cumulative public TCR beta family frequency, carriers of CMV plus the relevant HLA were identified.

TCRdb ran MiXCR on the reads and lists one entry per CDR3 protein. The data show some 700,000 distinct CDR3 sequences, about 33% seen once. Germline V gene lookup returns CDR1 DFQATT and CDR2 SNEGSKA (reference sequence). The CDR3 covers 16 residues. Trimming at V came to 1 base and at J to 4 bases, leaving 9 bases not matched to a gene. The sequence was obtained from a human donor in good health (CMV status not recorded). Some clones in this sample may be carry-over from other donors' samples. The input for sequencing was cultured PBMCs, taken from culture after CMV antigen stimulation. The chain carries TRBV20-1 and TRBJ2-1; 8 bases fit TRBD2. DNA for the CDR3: TGCAGTGCTAGAGCCCCCACTAGCGGCGGATACAATGAGCAGTTCTTC. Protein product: CSARAPTSGGYNEQFF.